This T cell receptor (beta chain) was sequenced for a study of shared clonotypes between healthy human individuals (dated by TCRdb to about 2020). Regarding the complete study: A couple of women and a few men aged 18 to 49 years were included in the cohort. To estimate repertoire size and how much clonotypes are shared between individuals, the study performed deep sequencing of blood TCR repertoires from roughly five healthy adults. To increase sequencing depth and limit assay-specific biases, TCR repertoire library preparation and sequencing were carried out by different laboratories using diverse techniques. Per donor, leukapheresis produced somewhere between about 0.8 and 9 billion PBMCs. For each donor, CD4 naive and CD4 memory were each given three plates, CD8 naive was given two plates, and CD8 memory was given one plate.

What the study reported, not specific to this receptor: Estimated clonotype richness was generally larger for naive than for memory subsets. The genetic and exposure-history diversity represented was limited by the small number of donors. Pairwise subsampling led to the expectation that sequencing depth would affect the degree of clonotype sharing among donors. Roughly 5% of naive CD4, roughly 3.5% of naive CD8, around 2.3% of memory CD4, and approximately 0.39% of memory CD8 clonotypes were shared across a few donors. Even with the large sequencing depth, rarefaction of the sorted-subset datasets indicated that sequencing was incomplete. Clonotypes shared by all four sorted-subset donors showed higher generation probabilities than non-shared clonotypes. Sampling was limited to blood, and TCR repertoires in tissue likely differ from TCR repertoires in blood.

Comment on this clone: What antigen it recognizes has not been identified. It has no much larger one-base neighbor in the sample; base qualities were not kept. Other DNA sequences from this sample encode an identical CDR3 as well.

V has 4 bases trimmed and J has 5 bases trimmed; junction bases matching no gene number 6. Sequences SGHRS (CDR1) and YFSETQ (CDR2) are obtained from the germline V gene. Inclusive of the bounding cysteine and phenylalanine, the CDR3 is 15 residues long. Only the CDR3 region is kept as DNA, spanning 45 bases read in frame from base 1. TCR CDR3 regions were amplified from genomic DNA by multiplex PCR using the deep immunoSEQ assay. Extracted genomic DNA from each cell subset was spread evenly across all wells of several immunoSEQ 96-well plates, with each plate serving as a replicate. For sorted subsets, each replicate PCR was loaded with around 200 ng genomic DNA, equivalent to 30,000 or so T cell genomes. The purified libraries were quantified using a Qubit 3.0 fluorometer, sized with a Bioanalyzer 2100, and then quantified again using the KAPA Library Quantification kit. A separate single-read 150-cycle Illumina NextSeq 550 flow cell was used to sequence each immunoSEQ 96-well plate. From the authors' description of their analysis: The immunoSEQ output contained only junctional sequences without quality scores, so filtering could not match that applied to full-length reads. To assign V/J genes and CDR3, sequences were annotated against IMGT germline references using PyIR, a Python wrapper for IgBLAST v1.9. Reads were removed for weak V/J assignments (E-value above 1e-6), missing CDR3, stop codons, out-of-frame junctions, or ambiguous translated residues. A V3J clonotype was defined by an identical inferred V gene, J gene, and CDR3 amino acid sequence. To compute the percentage overlap between repertoires, the number of shared unique clonotypes was divided by the size of the smaller repertoire. Repertoire richness was assessed with RTK rarefaction, the Chao1 estimator, and Recon v2.1 estimates of unobserved clonotypes. OLGA was used to compute generation probabilities for all TCRbeta clonotypes that the gDNA method yielded from several donors. Imported from immuneACCESS, the table was reduced by TCRdb to in-frame sequences with V and J called. These copies leave out some clones; in studies compared against another copy, an unresolved V gene accounts for under half, and the cause of the remainder is not known. The V and J calls and the clone size are those of that table, but D and trimming were determined from the DNA. In this sample the table shows around 2.5 million clones, approximately 94% of which occur a single time. In total, the top ten clones hold about 0.39% of the sample.

The donors were healthy, HIV-negative adults who had no recently reported acute infections or vaccinations. Every donor was a Caucasian adult living in Nashville, Tennessee, USA. Magnetic negative selection was used to enrich CD4+ T cells, after which naive cells were positively selected on CD45RA and the negative fraction became the memory subset. Blood was collected by leukapheresis, and PBMCs were isolated by Ficoll-Histopaque density gradient centrifugation and then cryopreserved in liquid nitrogen vapor phase. Analytical flow cytometry was used to check the purity and quantity of each magnetically sorted T cell population. Genomic DNA was isolated from every sorted fraction and measured by UV absorbance on a Nanodrop 2000c.

The sample consisted of naive CD4+ T cells from PBMCs. The cell subset or site label, read with the paper, signifies: CD45RA+ positively selected. The clonotype was recovered from a man aged 18 to 35 in good health. Some clones in this sample may be carry-over from other donors' samples. The chain uses TRBV5-1 and TRBJ2-1; the central 10 bases match TRBD2. The nucleotides read TGCGCCAGCAGCCTGCTAGCGGGAGTCCACAATGAGCAGTTCTTC. This codes for CASSLLAGVHNEQFF.